The rows below give T cell receptor beta chains drawn from one sample of a study of blood T cell repertoires in COVID-19. The protocol was immunoSEQ multiplex PCR, while the TCRdb copy is restricted to in-frame clones and leaves out a portion. The repertoire consists of 25,000 or so clones, with 94% occurring once and the leading ten covering 3.5% to 4.5%. The sample was peripheral blood. Source of these receptors: a woman between 45 and 65 years old with active COVID-19. CDR3s include the opening cysteine and the closing phenylalanine or tryptophan. A D gene is named only where the DNA matches it firmly. Part of the rows lack a size; the others show once, few, many or a class for expanded clones.

size,J,D,V,DNA,CDR3
once,TRBJ2-2,.,TRBV5-1,TGCGCCAGCAGCCTACAGGACACCGGGGAGCTGTTTTTT,CASSLQDTGELFF
.,TRBJ2-1,TRBD1,TRBV7-9,TGTGCCAGCACCAACTGGGACAGGGAGTACAATGAGCAGTTCTTC,CASTNWDREYNEQFF
large,TRBJ2-7,.,TRBV19,TGTGCCAGTAGTATAGGGATCAGTGACAACGAGCAGTACTTC,CASSIGISDNEQYF
.,TRBJ2-2,TRBD2,TRBV9,TGTGCCAGCAGCCCCCCTTTAGCGGGAGCCGGGGAGCTGTTTTTT,CASSPPLAGAGELFF
.,TRBJ2-2,.,TRBV10-3,TGTGCCATCAGCCGGACAGACGTCAACACCGGGGAGCTGTTTTTT,CAISRTDVNTGELFF
once,TRBJ1-6,.,TRBV3-1/TRBV3-2,TGTGCCAGCAGCGACGCAGTAGCCTCCTATAATTCACCCCTCCACTTT,CASSDAVASYNSPLHF
.,TRBJ2-2,.,TRBV7-9,TGTGCCAGCAGCCCGCAGGGAAGGATGCTCGGGGAGCTGTTTTTT,CASSPQGRMLGELFF
.,TRBJ2-7,.,TRBV6-5,TGTGCCAGCCGGGGGACCGGGACCGTATACGAGCAGTACTTC,CASRGTGTVYEQYF
.,TRBJ2-1,TRBD1,TRBV6-2/TRBV6-3,TGTGCCAGCAGTTACCCAGACAGGGGGCTTACCATCGGCAATGAGCAGTTCTTC,CASSYPDRGLTIGNEQFF
.,TRBJ2-2,.,TRBV4-1,TGCGCCAGCAGCCAAGGGTGGCAGGGCGACACCGGGGAGCTGTTTTTT,CASSQGWQGDTGELFF
.,TRBJ2-3,.,TRBV15,TGTGCCACCAGCAGGAACACAGGCACAGATACGCAGTATTTT,CATSRNTGTDTQYF
.,TRBJ2-1,TRBD2,TRBV4-2,TGTGCCAGCAGCCAAGATAGCGGGGGGGCCTACAATGAGCAGTTCTTC,CASSQDSGGAYNEQFF
.,TRBJ1-1,.,TRBV18,TGTGCCAGCTCACAAATACAGGGGAACACTGAAGCTTTCTTT,CASSQIQGNTEAFF
.,TRBJ1-5,.,TRBV27,TGTGCCAGCAGTTTAGATGGCCCGTATAGCAATCAGCCCCAGCATTTT,CASSLDGPYSNQPQHF
once,TRBJ2-2,.,TRBV27,TGTGCCAGCAGTTCCGGGACTCCGAACACCGGGGAGCTGTTTTTT,CASSSGTPNTGELFF
.,TRBJ2-2,TRBD1,TRBV4-2,TGTGCCAGCAGCCAAGACCGGACAGGAGTCTTTGGCGGGGAGCTGTTTTTT,CASSQDRTGVFGGELFF
.,TRBJ2-7,.,TRBV6-5,TGTGCCAGCAGCCGAGACGACAGGGAGGTCTACGAGCAGTACTTC,CASSRDDREVYEQYF
.,TRBJ1-1,TRBD1,TRBV29-1,TGCAGCGCACCGACAGGGGACACTGAAGCTTTCTTT,CSAPTGDTEAFF
.,TRBJ1-4,.,TRBV6-8,TGTGCCAGCAGTCCCCCGTTCAGTCGTGTCGAGGTTTTAAATGAAAAACTGTTTTTT,CASSPPFSRVEVLNEKLFF
.,TRBJ1-2,.,TRBV19,TGTGCCAGTAGTACTACAAACAGGGAGTCGCATGGCTACACCTTC,CASSTTNRESHGYTF
.,TRBJ2-1,.,TRBV2,TGTGCCAGCACGTTCGGGGTCTACAATGAGCAGTTCTTC,CASTFGVYNEQFF
.,TRBJ2-1,TRBD2,TRBV7-3,TGTGCCAGCAGCTCACAAGGGACTAGCGGGAGCTTTAGTGAGCAGTTCTTC,CASSSQGTSGSFSEQFF
.,TRBJ2-7,TRBD1,TRBV13,TGTGCCAGCAGCACCGGTCGGGACAGGGTTTACGAGCAGTACTTC,CASSTGRDRVYEQYF
once,TRBJ2-1,.,TRBV5-1,TGCGCCAGCAGCTTAGGGGGCTCCTACAATGAGCAGTTCTTC,CASSLGGSYNEQFF
.,TRBJ2-2,.,TRBV5-1,TGCGCCAGCAGCTGGGGACTTGCGAACACCGGGGAGCTGTTTTTT,CASSWGLANTGELFF
once,TRBJ1-2,.,TRBV27,TGTGCCAGCAACCCTTCCGGGGGATCAAACTATGGCTACACCTTC,CASNPSGGSNYGYTF
.,TRBJ2-7,TRBD1,TRBV5-8,TGTGCCAGCAGAAAACAGGGGGCCGAAGAGCAGTACTTC,CASRKQGAEEQYF
once,TRBJ2-3,TRBD2,TRBV29-1,TGCAGCACGAGTGGAGCGGGAGGTTTAGATACGCAGTATTTT,CSTSGAGGLDTQYF
.,TRBJ2-3,.,TRBV10-1,TGCGCCAGCAGTGAGTCGAGGGTGGAGGGGGATACGCAGTATTTT,CASSESRVEGDTQYF
.,TRBJ2-1,.,TRBV2,TGTGCCAGCGAGACCAGGCGGGGAAATGAGCAGTTCTTC,CASETRRGNEQFF
.,TRBJ2-7,TRBD2,TRBV10-3,TGTGCCATCAGAAATAGCGGGAGCTACGAGCAGTACTTC,CAIRNSGSYEQYF
.,TRBJ2-5,.,TRBV11-2,TGTGCCAGCAGCTTACGACTGTATACCGAAAAAGAGACCCAGTACTTC,CASSLRLYTEKETQYF
.,TRBJ2-3,TRBD2,TRBV6-1,TGTGCCAGCAGTGTAAATCCGGGGGGAGAGGGGACAGATACGCAGTATTTT,CASSVNPGGEGTDTQYF
.,TRBJ2-7,TRBD2,TRBV19,TGTGCCAGTAGTACCGCGGGGACTAGCGGGAGGTACGAGCAGTACTTC,CASSTAGTSGRYEQYF
.,TRBJ1-4,.,TRBV7-2,TGTGCCAGCAGCAAACAGGGTTGGGGTACTGAAAAACTGTTTTTT,CASSKQGWGTEKLFF
.,TRBJ1-2,.,TRBV19,TGTGCCAGTAGTATTCAAGGTTCGGGTATGGGCTATGGCTACACCTTC,CASSIQGSGMGYGYTF
.,TRBJ2-2,TRBD2,TRBV9,TGTGCCAGCACTTCTTTAGCGGGAGTTGACACCGGGGAGCTGTTTTTT,CASTSLAGVDTGELFF
.,TRBJ1-1,TRBD1,TRBV18,TGTGCCAGCTCAAATGGACAGGACACTGAAGCTTTCTTT,CASSNGQDTEAFF
.,TRBJ1-4,.,TRBV19,TGTGCCAGTAGTATTCTCCAGGCCACTAATGAAAAACTGTTTTTT,CASSILQATNEKLFF
.,TRBJ1-2,TRBD1,TRBV5-1,TGCGCCAGCAGCTTGCGCGCCGTACAGGGGGAAGGCTACACCTTC,CASSLRAVQGEGYTF
.,TRBJ2-5,TRBD1,TRBV3-1/TRBV3-2,TGTGCCAGCAGTCGTTCCGGGACAGGAGAGACCCAGTACTTC,CASSRSGTGETQYF
few,TRBJ2-5,.,TRBV7-7,TGTGCTAGCAGCTTAGGCCGGACGGTCGGGGGAGAGACCCAGTACTTC,CASSLGRTVGGETQYF
.,TRBJ2-1,TRBD2,TRBV29-1,TGCAGCGCGGGACTAGCGGGAGGGGATGAGCAGTTCTTC,CSAGLAGGDEQFF
.,TRBJ2-2,TRBD2,TRBV18,TGTGCCAGCTCACCTTATGGGACTAGCGGGAGCACCGGGGAGCTGTTTTTT,CASSPYGTSGSTGELFF
.,TRBJ1-1,TRBD1,TRBV2,TGTGCCAGCAGGGGACAGCCTAACACTGAAGCTTTCTTT,CASRGQPNTEAFF
once,TRBJ1-1,TRBD1,TRBV5-1,TGCGCCAGCAGCTCGGGACAGGATAAGAGGAGTGTAGCTTTCTTT,CASSSGQDKRSVAFF
.,TRBJ1-3,TRBD1,TRBV4-1,TGCGCCAGCACCGTAGGACAGGGGGTAAACACCATATATTTT,CASTVGQGVNTIYF
once,TRBJ2-1,.,TRBV7-9,TGTGCCAGCAGCTTAGTGGGGACATCATACAATGAGCAGTTCTTC,CASSLVGTSYNEQFF
.,TRBJ2-2,.,TRBV6-4,TGTGCCAGCAGTGAACAGGGAGCCACCGGGGAGCTGTTTTTT,CASSEQGATGELFF
.,TRBJ2-7,TRBD2,TRBV9,TGTGCCAGCAGCGTAGCGGCTAGCGGGAGTAAGTACGAGCAGTACTTC,CASSVAASGSKYEQYF
.,TRBJ1-2,.,TRBV5-5,TGTGCCAGCAGCCGAGCGACAGAAGCTAACTATGGCTACACCTTC,CASSRATEANYGYTF
.,TRBJ1-2,.,TRBV19,TGTGCCAGTAGTATTGAGGGAGGAGACTATGGCTACACCTTC,CASSIEGGDYGYTF
.,TRBJ1-4,.,TRBV2,TGTGCCAGCAGTGATGAAAGACCAGCAGGGGCACTGTTTTTT,CASSDERPAGALFF
once,TRBJ1-1,.,TRBV6-4,TGTGCCAGCAGTGGGGGGGGGTCCACTGAAGCTTTCTTT,CASSGGGSTEAFF
few,TRBJ2-7,TRBD2,TRBV28,TGTGCCAGCAGTCTAGCGGGGCCTACCTACGAGCAGTACTTC,CASSLAGPTYEQYF
.,TRBJ2-3,TRBD2,TRBV28,TGTGCCAGCAGACGGGGGGGGACGACCGGCGGCACAGATACGCAGTATTTT,CASRRGGTTGGTDTQYF
.,TRBJ2-1,TRBD2,TRBV9,TGTGCCAGCAGCGCAGCGGGGGGGGCCTACAATGAGCAGTTCTTC,CASSAAGGAYNEQFF
.,TRBJ1-1,.,TRBV18,TGTGCCAGCTCACGACAGGCGAACACTGAAGCTTTCTTT,CASSRQANTEAFF
once,TRBJ1-2,.,TRBV9,TGTGCCAGCAGCGTAGATAACACCCCTCATCCTAACTATGGCTACACCTTC,CASSVDNTPHPNYGYTF